The T cell receptor (beta chain) described here comes from a study of blood T cell repertoires in COVID-19. Assay used: immunoSEQ multiplex PCR; TCRdb lists only in-frame clones, some missing. The sample lists about 190,000 clones, around 83% occurring once. This CDR3 comprises 16 residues. V lost 3 bases and J lost 2; bases outside the gene matches: 4. CDR1 KGHSH and CDR2 LQKENI come from the germline V gene. The sample consisted of peripheral blood. This chain uses TRBV18 with TRBJ1-1; 12 nucleotides agree with TRBD1. The receptor's source is a woman older than 75 with acute or convalescent COVID-19. As DNA, the CDR3 is TGTGCCAGCTCACCGCCGGGACAGGGGGCTAACACTGAAGCTTTCTTT. This encodes CASSPPGQGANTEAFF.